This T cell receptor beta chain was documented in a study of blood T cells in healthy people across ages. This clonotype appeared many times. Its antigen remains unidentified. Combining a sample-barcoded 5' primer with a J-beta primer mix, a second PCR ran for about 6 to 11 cycles. Through a template-switch adaptor with 12 random nucleotides, each cDNA molecule received a tag. TCRdb analysed the 5' RACE reads with MiXCR anew, one entry per CDR3 protein. The repertoire consists of 750,000 to 950,000 distinct CDR3 sequences, with 25% to 35% occurring once and the leading ten covering roughly 10%. The CDR3 is 13 residues long. From germline, CDR1 is MNHNY and CDR2 SVGAGI (reference sequence). J gave up 7 bases and V 6 bases, and 9 bases lay outside the gene matches. Study-wide results and caveats: Estimates of total diversity, which came from one million sequenced T cells, were considered to be underestimates.

The same sample was also used in a study of T cells of mothers and their children.

The source material was blood. The rearrangement links TRBV6-6 to TRBJ2-7; 7 bases line up with TRBD1. The sequence came from a woman aged 40 to 50 in good health. The CDR3 DNA reads as TGTGCCAGCAGCAACCCGACAGGGTATGAGCAGTACTTC. Its translation is CASSNPTGYEQYF.